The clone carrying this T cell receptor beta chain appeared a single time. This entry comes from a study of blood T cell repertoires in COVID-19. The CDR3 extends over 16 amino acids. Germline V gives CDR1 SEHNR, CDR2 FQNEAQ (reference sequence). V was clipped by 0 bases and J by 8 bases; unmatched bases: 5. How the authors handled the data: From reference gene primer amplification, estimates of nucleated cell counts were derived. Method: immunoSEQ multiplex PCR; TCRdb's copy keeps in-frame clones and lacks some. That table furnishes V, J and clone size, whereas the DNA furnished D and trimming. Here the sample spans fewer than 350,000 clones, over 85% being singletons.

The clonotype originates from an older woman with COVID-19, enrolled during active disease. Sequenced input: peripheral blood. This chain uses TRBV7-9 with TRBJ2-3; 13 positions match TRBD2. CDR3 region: CASSLATSGGSVTQYF. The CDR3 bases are TGTGCCAGCAGCTTAGCGACTAGCGGGGGGTCTGTTACGCAGTATTTT.